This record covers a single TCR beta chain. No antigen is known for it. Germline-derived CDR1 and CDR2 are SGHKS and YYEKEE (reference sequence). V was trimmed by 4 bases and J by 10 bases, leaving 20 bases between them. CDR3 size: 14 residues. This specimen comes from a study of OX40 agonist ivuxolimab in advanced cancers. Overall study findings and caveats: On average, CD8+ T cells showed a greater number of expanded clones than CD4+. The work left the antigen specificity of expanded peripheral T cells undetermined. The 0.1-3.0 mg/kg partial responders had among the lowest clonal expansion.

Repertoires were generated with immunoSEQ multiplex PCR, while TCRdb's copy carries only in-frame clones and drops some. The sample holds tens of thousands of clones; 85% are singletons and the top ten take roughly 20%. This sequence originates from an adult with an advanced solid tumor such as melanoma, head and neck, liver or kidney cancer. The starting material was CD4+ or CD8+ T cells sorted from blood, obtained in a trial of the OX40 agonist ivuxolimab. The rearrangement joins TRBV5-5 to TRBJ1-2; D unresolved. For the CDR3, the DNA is TGTGCCAGCAGCCCGGAATGGGGTGCCCCTTTCTACACCTTC. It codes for CASSPEWGAPFYTF.